These 10 T cell receptor beta chains share one sample of origin, sequenced in a study of CD8 T cells in acute hepatitis C reinfection. Only in-frame clones appear in the TCRdb table, and some are missing; sequencing was by immunoSEQ multiplex PCR. The sample consists of approximately 40,000 clones, around 85% of them appearing once. Regarding time point: naive CD8 control sorted from an acute-time-point sample. Material for sequencing was naive CD8+ T cells from PBMCs. The receptors were sampled from a woman between 18 and 30 years old who spontaneously cleared hepatitis C infection.

V is TRBV5-5 and J is TRBJ1-2, with a possible D match to TRBD1 (6 bases). The CDR3 is made up of 15 amino acids. CDR1 SGHKS and CDR2 YYEKEE come from the germline V gene (reference sequence). Trimming cost V 4 bases and J 2 bases, with 15 bases left between them. DNA of the CDR3: TGTGCCAGCAGCGGGGGACAAACGGTAAACTATGGCTACACCTTC. As protein: CASSGGQTVNYGYTF.

The count of this clone is one. The chain recombines TRBV7-9 with TRBJ1-2; the match to TRBD1 covers 9 bases. V was clipped by 4 bases and J by 3 bases; unmatched bases: 9. The CDR3 runs to 16 residues. The V gene's germline CDR1 is SEHNR and CDR2 FQNEAQ (reference sequence). CDR3 sequence: CASSSPRDREDYGYTF. CDR3 bases: TGTGCCAGCAGCTCACCCAGGGACAGGGAGGACTATGGCTACACCTTC. Based on the CDR3 plus reference TRBV7-9 and TRBJ1-2, the full variable domain is DTGVSQNPRHKITKRGQNVTFRCDPISEHNRLYWYRQTLGQGPEFLTYFQNEAQLEKSRLLSDRFSAERPKGSFSTLEIQRTEQGDSAMYLCASSSPRDREDYGYTFGSGTRLTVV.

This rearrangement joins TRBV27 to TRBJ2-3, with no clear D. There are 14 residues in the CDR3. CDR1 and CDR2 from the germline V gene are MNHEY and SMNVEV (reference sequence). V lost 0 bases to trimming and J lost 4 bases, with 8 bases between them. CDR3 residues: CASSLSLGADTQYF. The CDR3 region has the DNA TGTGCCAGCAGTTTATCATTGGGTGCAGATACGCAGTATTTT.

This chain uses TRBV2 with TRBJ2-3; D is unresolved. V was cut by 8 bases and J by 0 bases, with 15 bases left in between. The CDR3 loop spans 15 amino acids. The germline CDR1 and CDR2 sequences are SNHLY and FYNNEI. In DNA, the CDR3 is TGTGCCAGCGGATCAGGCAGTGCAAGCACAGATACGCAGTATTTT. It is translated as CASGSGSASTDTQYF.

The chain carries TRBV27 and TRBJ2-1; 8 nucleotides line up with TRBD2. J was trimmed by 6 bases and V by 8 bases; bases with no gene match: 3. Germline values: CDR1 MNHEY, CDR2 SMNVEV (reference sequence). The CDR3 consists of 12 residues. The CDR3 DNA follows: TGTGCCAGCGGACTAGCCGGCAATGAGCAGTTCTTC. This gives the protein CASGLAGNEQFF.

This rearrangement joins TRBV27 to TRBJ1-1, with D maybe TRBD1 (5 bases). This CDR3 region has 15 residues. Germline-derived CDR1 and CDR2 are MNHEY and SMNVEV (reference sequence). V was trimmed by 4 bases and J by 1 base, leaving 13 bases between them. In DNA form, the CDR3 reads TGTGCCAGCAGTTCGATGCTAGACAGGAACACTGAAGCTTTCTTT. This codes for CASSSMLDRNTEAFF.

V is TRBV29-1 and J is TRBJ1-2, with a possible D match to TRBD1 (5 bases). V was pared by 0 bases and J by 8 bases, with 13 bases between. Germline V gene data show CDR1 as SQVTM and CDR2 as ANQGSEA. The CDR3 extends over 13 amino acids. CDR3 region: CSVEDPQGVGYTF. The CDR3 DNA is TGCAGCGTTGAAGATCCCCAGGGCGTAGGCTACACCTTC.

The chain is built from TRBV9 and TRBJ2-1, with D hard to call. V lost 3 bases, J lost 6 bases, and 4 bases lay in between. The CDR3 is 11 amino acids. Germline V gives CDR1 SGDLS, CDR2 YYNGEE. CDR3 protein: CASSALNEQFF. The CDR3 DNA reads TGTGCCAGCAGCGCCCTCAATGAGCAGTTCTTC.

The chain employs TRBV7-3 and TRBJ2-7; TRBD1 agrees at 12 bases. The CDR3 runs 19 residues. Trimming took 2 bases from V and 0 from J; bases not matched to a gene: 11. Germline lookup yields CDR1 SGHTA and CDR2 FQGTGA. CDR3 sequence (DNA): TGTGCCAGCAGCTTAGGGCCCCCGGGACAGGGGGCAACCTCCTACGAGCAGTACTTC. As protein: CASSLGPPGQGATSYEQYF.

The genes are TRBV27 and TRBJ2-7; 10 bases match TRBD1. This CDR3 has 15 amino acids. Germline CDR1 and CDR2: MNHEY and SMNVEV (reference sequence). V shed 2 bases, J shed 2 bases, and the junction held 3 bases outside the gene matches. CDR3 in amino acids: CASSLGQGGTYEQYF. CDR3 coding DNA: TGTGCCAGCAGTTTAGGACAGGGGGGGACCTACGAGCAGTACTTC.